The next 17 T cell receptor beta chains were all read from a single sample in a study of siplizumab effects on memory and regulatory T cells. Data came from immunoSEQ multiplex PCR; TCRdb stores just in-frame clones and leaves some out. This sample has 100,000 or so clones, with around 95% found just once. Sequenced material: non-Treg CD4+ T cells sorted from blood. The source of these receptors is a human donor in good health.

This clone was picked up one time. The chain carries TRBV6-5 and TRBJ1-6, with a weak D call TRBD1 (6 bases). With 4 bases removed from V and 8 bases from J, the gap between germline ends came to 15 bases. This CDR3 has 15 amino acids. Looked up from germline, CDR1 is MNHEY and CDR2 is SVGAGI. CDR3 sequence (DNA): TGTGCCAGCAGTTTTCCGGGGGCTGGCGATTCACCCCTCCACTTT. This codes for CASSFPGAGDSPLHF.

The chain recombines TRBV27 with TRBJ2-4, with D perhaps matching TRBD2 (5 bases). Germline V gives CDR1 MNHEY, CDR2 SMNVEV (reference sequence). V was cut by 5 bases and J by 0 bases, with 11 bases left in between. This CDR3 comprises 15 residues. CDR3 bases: TGTGCCAGCAGTGATGGTGGACTAGCCAAAAACATTCAGTACTTC. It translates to CASSDGGLAKNIQYF.

CDR3 coding DNA: TGTGCCATCAGTAACTCCGGACAGACGAACACCGGGGAGCTGTTTTTT. This gives the protein CAISNSGQTNTGELFF. This rearrangement joins TRBV10-3 to TRBJ2-2, with D perhaps TRBD1 (6 bases). Germline loops: CDR1 ENHRY, CDR2 SYGVKD. The CDR3 length is 16 residues. V shed 5 bases and J shed 0 bases, with 13 bases lying between them.

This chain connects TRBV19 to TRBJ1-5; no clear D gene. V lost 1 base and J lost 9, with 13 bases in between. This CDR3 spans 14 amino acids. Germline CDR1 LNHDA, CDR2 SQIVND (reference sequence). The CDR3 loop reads CASSIVGGDRPQHF. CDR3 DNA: TGTGCCAGTAGTATAGTAGGTGGGGATCGGCCCCAGCATTTT. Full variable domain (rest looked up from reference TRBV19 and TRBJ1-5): DGGITQSPKYLFRKEGQNVTLSCEQNLNHDAMYWYRQDPGQGLRLIYYSQIVNDFQKGDIAEGYSVSREKKESFPLTVTSAQKNPTAFYLCASSIVGGDRPQHFGDGTRLSIL.

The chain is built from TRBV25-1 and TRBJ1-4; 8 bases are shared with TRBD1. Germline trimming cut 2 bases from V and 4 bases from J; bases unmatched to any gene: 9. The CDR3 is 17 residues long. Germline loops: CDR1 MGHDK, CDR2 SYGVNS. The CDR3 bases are TGTGCCAGCAGTGAAGGAGGTGGGACAGGACATAATGAAAAACTGTTTTTT. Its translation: CASSEGGGTGHNEKLFF.

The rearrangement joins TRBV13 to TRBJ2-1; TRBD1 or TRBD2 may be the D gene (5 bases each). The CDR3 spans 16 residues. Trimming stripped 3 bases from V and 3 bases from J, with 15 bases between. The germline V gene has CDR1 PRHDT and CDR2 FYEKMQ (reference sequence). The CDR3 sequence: CASSFLGEKGYNEQFF. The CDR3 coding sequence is TGTGCCAGCAGCTTCTTGGGGGAGAAAGGCTACAATGAGCAGTTCTTC. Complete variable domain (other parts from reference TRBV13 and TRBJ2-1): AAGVIQSPRHLIKEKRETATLKCYPIPRHDTVYWYQQGPGQDPQFLISFYEKMQSDKGSIPDRFSAQQFSDYHSELNMSSLELGDSALYFCASSFLGEKGYNEQFFGPGTRLTVL.

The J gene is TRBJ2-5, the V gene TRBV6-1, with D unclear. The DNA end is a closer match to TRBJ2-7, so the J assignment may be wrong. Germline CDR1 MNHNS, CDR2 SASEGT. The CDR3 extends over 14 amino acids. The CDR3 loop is CASLKGTQVYEQYF. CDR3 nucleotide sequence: TGTGCCAGCTTGAAGGGAACTCAAGTCTACGAGCAGTACTTC.

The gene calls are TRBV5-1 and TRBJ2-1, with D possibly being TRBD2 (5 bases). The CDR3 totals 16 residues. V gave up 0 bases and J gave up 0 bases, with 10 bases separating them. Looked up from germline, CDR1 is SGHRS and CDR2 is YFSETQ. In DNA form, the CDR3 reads TGCGCCAGCAGCTTGGGAGCGGAGAGCTCCTACAATGAGCAGTTCTTC. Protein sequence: CASSLGAESSYNEQFF.

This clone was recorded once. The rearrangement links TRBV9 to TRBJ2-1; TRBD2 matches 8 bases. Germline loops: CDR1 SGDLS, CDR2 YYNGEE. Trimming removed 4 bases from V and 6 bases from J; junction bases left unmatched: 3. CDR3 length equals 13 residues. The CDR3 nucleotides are TGTGCCAGCAGCCCCCGGGGGGGCAATGAGCAGTTCTTC. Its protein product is CASSPRGGNEQFF.

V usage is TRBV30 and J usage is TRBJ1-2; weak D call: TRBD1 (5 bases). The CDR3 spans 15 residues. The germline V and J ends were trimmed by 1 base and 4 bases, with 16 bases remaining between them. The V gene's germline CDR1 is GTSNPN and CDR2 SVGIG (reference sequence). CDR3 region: CAWSAALGTAYGYTF. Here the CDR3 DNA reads TGTGCCTGGAGTGCCGCTCTTGGGACGGCCTATGGCTACACCTTC.

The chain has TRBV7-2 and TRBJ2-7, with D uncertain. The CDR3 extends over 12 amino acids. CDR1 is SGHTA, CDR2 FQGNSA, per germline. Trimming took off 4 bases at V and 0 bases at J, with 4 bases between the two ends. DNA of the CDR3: TGTGCCAGCAGCTCTACCTCCTACGAGCAGTACTTC. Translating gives CASSSTSYEQYF.

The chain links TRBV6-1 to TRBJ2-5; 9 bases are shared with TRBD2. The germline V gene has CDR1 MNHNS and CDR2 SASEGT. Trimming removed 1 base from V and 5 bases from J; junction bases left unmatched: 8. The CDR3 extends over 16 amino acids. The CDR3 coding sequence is TGTGCCAGCAGTGAAGGGTTCGGGACTAGCTCCGAGACCCAGTACTTC. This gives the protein CASSEGFGTSSETQYF.

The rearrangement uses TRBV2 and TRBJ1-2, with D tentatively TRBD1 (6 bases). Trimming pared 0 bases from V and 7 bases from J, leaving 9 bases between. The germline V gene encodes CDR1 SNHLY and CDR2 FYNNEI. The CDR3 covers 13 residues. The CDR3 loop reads CASSEAAGAGYTF. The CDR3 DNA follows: TGTGCCAGCAGTGAAGCGGCAGGGGCTGGCTACACCTTC. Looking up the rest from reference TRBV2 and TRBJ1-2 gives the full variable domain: EPEVTQTPSHQVTQMGQEVILRCVPISNHLYFYWYRQILGQKVEFLVSFYNNEISEKSEIFDDQFSVERPDGSNFTLKIRSTKLEDSAMYFCASSEAAGAGYTFGSGTRLTVV.

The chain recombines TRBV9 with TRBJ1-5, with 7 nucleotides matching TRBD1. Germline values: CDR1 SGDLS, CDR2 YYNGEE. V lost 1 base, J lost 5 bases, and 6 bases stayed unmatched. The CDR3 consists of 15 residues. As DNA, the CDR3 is TGTGCCAGCAGCGTATCAGATACAGGGGATCAGCCCCAGCATTTT. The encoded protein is CASSVSDTGDQPQHF. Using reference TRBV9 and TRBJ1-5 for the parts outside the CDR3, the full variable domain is DSGVTQTPKHLITATGQRVTLRCSPRSGDLSVYWYQQSLDQGLQFLIQYYNGEERAKGNILERFSAQQFPDLHSELNLSSLELGDSALYFCASSVSDTGDQPQHFGDGTRLSIL.

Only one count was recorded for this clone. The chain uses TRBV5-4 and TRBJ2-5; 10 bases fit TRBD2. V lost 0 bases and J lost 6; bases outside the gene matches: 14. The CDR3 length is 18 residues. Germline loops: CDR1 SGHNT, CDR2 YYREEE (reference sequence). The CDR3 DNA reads TGTGCCAGCAGCTTGGGAGGGGCTAGCGGGGGAAACTGGCAGACCCAGTACTTC. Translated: CASSLGGASGGNWQTQYF.

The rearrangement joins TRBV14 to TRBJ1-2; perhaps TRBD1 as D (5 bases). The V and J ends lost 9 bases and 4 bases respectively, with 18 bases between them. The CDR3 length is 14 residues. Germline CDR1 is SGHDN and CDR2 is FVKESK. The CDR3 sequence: CARKTRGCRYGYTF. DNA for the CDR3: TGTGCCAGGAAAACTCGGGGCTGCCGCTATGGCTACACCTTC.

The CDR3 spells CASSQELLAGRGNEQFF. CDR3 in DNA: TGTGCCAGCAGCCAAGAATTGCTAGCGGGGAGGGGGAATGAGCAGTTCTTC. The chain recombines TRBV4-2 with TRBJ2-1; 9 nucleotides agree with TRBD2. Germline V gene data show CDR1 as LGHNA and CDR2 as YNFKEQ. V was pared by 0 bases and J by 7 bases, with 10 bases of the junction left unmatched. This CDR3 region has 17 residues.